This TCR beta chain was obtained from a study of cytomegalovirus exposure and HLA in healthy donors. Findings of the study overall: As a later analysis showed, a missense DCLRE1C variant was linked to trimming of TCR beta V- and J-genes. The dataset shows that most TCR sequences were rare, while some public TCRs occurred in many donors.

Use of 60 Vbeta and 13 Jbeta primers characterized the PCR. Method: immunoSEQ multiplex PCR; TCRdb's copy keeps in-frame clones and lacks some. The table records approximately 70,000 clones, approximately 70% of them present only once. The length of the CDR3 is 16 residues. The ends lost 2 bases at V and 6 bases at J; junction bases unmatched: 7. CDR1 MNHEY and CDR2 SVGAGI come from the germline V gene. This clone appeared a few times. Its antigen is as yet unknown. The clonotype originates from a male donor in good health and CMV-seropositive. The sequenced sample consisted of PBMCs. The chain links TRBV6-5 to TRBJ1-2; 12 positions agree with TRBD1. CDR3 loop: CASSYGPGQGADGYTF. The CDR3 DNA is TGTGCCAGCAGTTACGGACCGGGACAGGGGGCTGATGGCTACACCTTC.